This is a list of T cell receptor beta chains from one sample in a study of OX40 agonist ivuxolimab in advanced cancers. The protocol was immunoSEQ multiplex PCR, while the TCRdb copy is restricted to in-frame clones and leaves out a portion. Counted here are approximately 77,000 clones, more than 70% occurring once; the ten biggest clones make up under 2.5%. Specimen: CD4+ or CD8+ T cells sorted from blood, collected in a trial of the OX40 agonist ivuxolimab. These receptors were taken from an adult with an advanced solid tumor such as melanoma, head and neck, liver or kidney cancer. Each CDR3 is given with its conserved first and last residue. The D gene is left open where the match is weak. A clone size is listed for some rows: how often the clone was seen (once, few, many), or a class if it is expanded.

v_gene,j_gene,d_gene,abundance,CDR3aa,CDR3nt
TRBV5-1,TRBJ1-1,TRBD1,.,CASSRTGTSTEAFF,TGCGCCAGCAGCCGGACAGGGACGAGCACTGAAGCTTTCTTT
TRBV27,TRBJ2-2,TRBD1,once,CASRGQSRGTGELFF,TGTGCCAGCAGGGGACAGTCTAGGGGCACCGGGGAGCTGTTTTTT
TRBV6-5,TRBJ2-1,TRBD1,.,CASSWTGKYNEQFF,TGTGCCAGCAGTTGGACAGGGAAATACAATGAGCAGTTCTTC
TRBV6-6,TRBJ2-1,.,.,CASSFSYNEQFF,TGTGCCAGCAGCTTCTCCTACAATGAGCAGTTCTTC
TRBV20-1,TRBJ2-3,.,.,CSAITTYTQYF,TGCAGTGCTATTACTACGTATACGCAGTATTTT
TRBV10-2,TRBJ1-3,.,.,CASRGTRSSGNTIYF,TGCGCCAGCAGAGGGACACGGAGCTCTGGAAACACCATATATTTT
TRBV7-2,TRBJ2-3,.,.,CASSLFGSDTQYF,TGTGCCAGCAGCTTATTTGGTTCAGATACGCAGTATTTT
TRBV18,TRBJ2-7,TRBD2,.,CASSPLSREGEQYF,TGTGCCAGCTCACCACTGTCAAGGGAGGGGGAGCAGTACTTC
TRBV19,TRBJ1-4,TRBD1,.,CASSTTQGAIGKLFF,TGTGCCAGTAGTACAACACAGGGGGCGATAGGAAAACTGTTTTTT
TRBV4-2,TRBJ2-5,.,.,CAGSQVDRREQYF,TGTGCCGGCAGCCAAGTCGACAGGCGGGAGCAGTACTTC
TRBV5-1,TRBJ1-1,.,.,CASSSTLDRNTEAFF,TGCGCCAGCAGCTCGACGTTGGACCGGAACACTGAAGCTTTCTTT
TRBV5-5,TRBJ2-5,.,.,CASSPQGGETQYF,TGTGCCAGCAGCCCGCAAGGGGGAGAGACCCAGTACTTC
TRBV6-6,TRBJ2-3,.,.,CASSLPSVADTQYF,TGTGCCAGCAGCCTCCCAAGTGTGGCAGATACGCAGTATTTT
TRBV6-1,TRBJ1-2,TRBD1,.,CASTLDRPANYGYTF,TGTGCCAGCACTCTGGACAGGCCAGCTAACTATGGCTACACCTTC
TRBV19,TRBJ1-6,.,.,CASSIATGQNSPLHF,TGTGCCAGTAGTATAGCGACAGGACAAAATTCACCCCTCCACTTT
TRBV19,TRBJ2-7,TRBD1,.,CASSGWGQGVDEQYF,TGTGCCAGTAGTGGGTGGGGCCAGGGGGTCGACGAGCAGTACTTC
TRBV23-1,TRBJ2-5,TRBD1,.,CASSQSPDRQEETQYF,TGCGCCAGCAGTCAATCTCCGGACAGGCAGGAGGAGACCCAGTACTTC
TRBV7-2,TRBJ1-1,.,.,CASSLTLNTEAFF,TGTGCCAGCAGCTTAACCTTGAACACTGAAGCTTTCTTT
TRBV7-3,TRBJ2-1,.,.,CASSSDSYNEQFF,TGTGCCAGCAGCTCCGACAGCTACAATGAGCAGTTCTTC
TRBV6-6,TRBJ1-2,.,.,CASNPSGRSFYGYTF,TGTGCCAGCAACCCCTCGGGACGGAGCTTCTATGGCTACACCTTC
TRBV18,TRBJ2-5,.,.,CASSPLGHPQETQYF,TGTGCCAGCTCACCATTGGGACACCCACAAGAGACCCAGTACTTC
TRBV19,TRBJ2-3,.,.,CASSIAGSSTDTQYF,TGTGCCAGTAGTATAGCCGGGAGCAGCACAGATACGCAGTATTTT
TRBV30,TRBJ2-1,.,.,CALNRVGSYNEQFF,TGTGCCCTCAACAGGGTCGGCTCCTACAATGAGCAGTTCTTC
TRBV7-8,TRBJ2-2,.,.,CASSQTTGELFF,TGTGCCAGCAGTCAAACAACCGGGGAGCTGTTTTTT
TRBV7-9,TRBJ1-6,TRBD1,.,CASSPRGQVGHSPLHF,TGTGCCAGCAGCCCACGGGGACAGGTGGGACATTCACCCCTCCACTTT
TRBV5-1,TRBJ1-1,.,.,CASSFSTGGTEAFF,TGCGCCAGCAGCTTCTCCACAGGAGGGACTGAAGCTTTCTTT
TRBV28,TRBJ2-2,.,.,CATLFRGSGELFF,TGTGCCACTCTGTTCAGAGGATCCGGGGAGCTGTTTTTT
TRBV18,TRBJ1-1,.,.,CASSPVSNTEAFF,TGTGCCAGCTCACCGGTTTCGAACACTGAAGCTTTCTTT
TRBV28,TRBJ1-2,TRBD1,.,CASSAGQGGGYTF,TGTGCCAGCAGTGCGGGACAGGGCGGAGGCTACACCTTC
TRBV5-4,TRBJ2-2,.,.,CASSLLTLNTGELFF,TGTGCCAGCAGCTTGTTAACCCTGAACACCGGGGAGCTGTTTTTT
TRBV19,TRBJ1-1,.,.,CASTGAVRGNTEAFF,TGTGCCAGCACGGGGGCAGTCAGAGGGAACACTGAAGCTTTCTTT
TRBV5-6,TRBJ1-5,.,.,CASSLDGGYSNQPQHF,TGTGCCAGCAGCTTGGACGGCGGCTATAGCAATCAGCCCCAGCATTTT
TRBV25-1,TRBJ2-3,.,.,CASSESATDTQYF,TGTGCCAGCAGTGAATCGGCCACAGATACGCAGTATTTT
TRBV5-8,TRBJ2-2,.,once,CASSLGTTNTGELFF,TGTGCCAGCAGCTTGGGGACTACGAACACCGGGGAGCTGTTTTTT
TRBV6-5,TRBJ2-5,.,.,CASSYGQLQETQYF,TGTGCCAGCAGTTACGGGCAGCTCCAAGAGACCCAGTACTTC
TRBV6-5,TRBJ1-1,.,once,CASNRPNTEAFF,TGTGCCAGCAACCGGCCGAACACTGAAGCTTTCTTT
TRBV5-1,TRBJ2-5,TRBD2,.,CASSESLADSLGGETQYF,TGCGCCAGCAGCGAGTCACTAGCGGACTCCTTAGGGGGAGAGACCCAGTACTTC
TRBV4-1,TRBJ1-1,TRBD1,.,CASSYLISTGRRTEAFF,TGCGCCAGCAGCTATTTAATTTCGACAGGGCGGCGCACTGAAGCTTTCTTT
TRBV18,TRBJ2-1,TRBD2,.,CASSPLGLASRRDEQFF,TGTGCCAGCTCACCACTGGGACTAGCGTCTAGAAGGGATGAGCAGTTCTTC
TRBV6-4,TRBJ2-3,TRBD2,.,CASSISGESDTQYF,TGTGCCAGCAGTATTAGCGGGGAATCAGATACGCAGTATTTT
TRBV18,TRBJ2-7,.,.,CASSPPGGASGYEQYF,TGTGCCAGCTCACCACCTGGCGGGGCTTCGGGCTACGAGCAGTACTTC
TRBV28,TRBJ1-5,TRBD1,.,CASSTILPGQLQPQHF,TGTGCCAGCAGTACTATATTACCGGGACAGTTACAGCCCCAGCATTTT
TRBV18,TRBJ1-2,.,.,CASSRDGGSYYGYTF,TGTGCCAGCTCGCGGGATGGAGGGAGCTACTATGGCTACACCTTC
TRBV2,TRBJ2-7,.,.,CASGGDSYEQYF,TGTGCCAGCGGGGGAGACTCCTACGAGCAGTACTTC
TRBV7-3,TRBJ2-6,.,once,CASSESSRLAGANVLTF,TGTGCCAGCAGCGAGTCGTCCCGGTTGGCTGGGGCCAACGTCCTGACTTTC
TRBV21-1,TRBJ1-4,.,.,CASSKHRQGNATNEKLFF,TGTGCCAGCAGCAAGCACCGACAGGGTAACGCAACTAATGAAAAACTGTTTTTT
TRBV5-4,TRBJ2-2,.,.,CASSLGLDTGELFF,TGTGCCAGCAGCTTGGGGCTTGACACCGGGGAGCTGTTTTTT
TRBV9,TRBJ2-5,.,once,CASSPRGGAKETQYF,TGTGCCAGCAGCCCCCGAGGGGGGGCCAAAGAGACCCAGTACTTC
TRBV10-3,TRBJ2-2,.,.,CAINMGANTGELFF,TGTGCCATCAACATGGGCGCGAACACCGGGGAGCTGTTTTTT
TRBV18,TRBJ2-7,TRBD1,.,CASSPSSRQDRGYEQYF,TGTGCCAGCTCACCATCATCTCGCCAGGACAGGGGCTACGAGCAGTACTTC
TRBV11-2,TRBJ1-1,.,.,CASSLGRGNTEAFF,TGTGCCAGCAGCTTAGGGAGGGGGAACACTGAAGCTTTCTTT
TRBV5-8,TRBJ2-7,TRBD1,.,CASSRDRAYEQYF,TGTGCCAGCAGCCGGGACAGGGCCTACGAGCAGTACTTC